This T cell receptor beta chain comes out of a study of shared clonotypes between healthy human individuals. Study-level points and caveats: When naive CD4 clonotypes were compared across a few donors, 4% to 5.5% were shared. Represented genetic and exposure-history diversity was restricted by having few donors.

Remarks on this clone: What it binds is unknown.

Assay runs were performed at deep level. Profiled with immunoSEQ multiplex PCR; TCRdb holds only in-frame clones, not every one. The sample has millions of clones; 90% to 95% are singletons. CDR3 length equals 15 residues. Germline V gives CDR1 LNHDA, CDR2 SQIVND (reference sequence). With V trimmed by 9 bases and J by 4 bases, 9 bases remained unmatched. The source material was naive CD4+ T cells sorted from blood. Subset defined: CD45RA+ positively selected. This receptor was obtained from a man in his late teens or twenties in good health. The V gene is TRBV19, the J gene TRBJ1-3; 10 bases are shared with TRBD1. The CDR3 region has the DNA TGTGCCAGCCGAGCCGGGACAGGGGCCGGAAACACCATATATTTT. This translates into CASRAGTGAGNTIYF.